This T cell receptor beta chain appears in the sequencing data of a study of blood T cell repertoires in COVID-19. Study-level information: Whether acute or convalescent, the COVID-19 samples came from the United States, Italy and Spain. T cells, B-cell-depleted T cells, or PBMCs supplied cDNA or gDNA.

V lost 4 bases and J lost 2, with 20 bases in between. Germline values: CDR1 LGHNA, CDR2 YSLEER. CDR3 length equals 18 residues. Using immunoSEQ multiplex PCR, the repertoire was profiled, and TCRdb retains in-frame clones only, with some absent. Of some 220,000 clones listed, over 75% are singletons. The sequenced sample was peripheral blood. The chain links TRBV4-3 to TRBJ1-4, with D perhaps matching TRBD1 (6 bases). The TCR was taken from a woman aged 70-85 years with COVID-19, enrolled during active disease. In DNA, the CDR3 is TGCGCCAGCAGCCCACGAACAGGGCTTGGGGTGACTAATGAAAAACTGTTTTTT. Translation: CASSPRTGLGVTNEKLFF.